One and the same sample provided the 30 T cell receptor beta chains below, sequenced in a study of technical replicates of blood from a few donors. The assay was immunoSEQ multiplex PCR, and TCRdb's table has in-frame clones only and misses some. The profile shows about 76,000 clones, roughly 94% of them singletons. Sequenced sample: T cells isolated from PBMCs. Receptors originate from a human donor in good health.

The chain links TRBV30 to TRBJ2-5, with TRBD1 matching over 9 bases. This CDR3 spans 14 amino acids. V shed 8 bases and J 5 bases; nucleotides not matched to a gene: 12. Germline lookup yields CDR1 GTSNPN and CDR2 SVGIG (reference sequence). The CDR3 nucleotides are TGTGCCGTCTCCGGGACAGGGATGAGGGAGACCCAGTACTTC. Translated: CAVSGTGMRETQYF.

V usage is TRBV5-1 and J usage is TRBJ1-1; D not resolved. The CDR3 extends over 15 amino acids. The V end lost 4 bases, the J end lost 0 bases, and 13 bases lay between the germline ends. Germline loops: CDR1 SGHRS, CDR2 YFSETQ. The CDR3 sequence: CASSPLAAVNTEAFF. The CDR3 DNA sequence: TGCGCCAGCAGCCCCCTAGCAGCAGTGAACACTGAAGCTTTCTTT.

Comment on this clone: Relative to the germline gene, one junction end is altered; a read error may explain this. V is TRBV5-1 and J is TRBJ1-1; the D gene is possibly TRBD1 (6 bases). The CDR3 is made up of 13 amino acids. CDR1 and CDR2 (germline): SGHRS, YFSETQ. The CDR3: CASRLDRNTEAFF. The CDR3 bases are TGCGCCAGCCGCTTGGACAGAAACACTGAAGCTTTCTTT.

The V call is TRBV7-6, the J call TRBJ2-2; possibly TRBD2 for D (5 bases). The V end lost 8 bases, the J end lost 3 bases, and 19 bases lay between the germline ends. The germline CDR1 and CDR2 sequences are SGHVS and FNYEAQ. This CDR3 comprises 16 residues. The CDR3 bases are TGTGCCAGCCACAAAGGCGGCGGACTTGACACCGGGGAGCTGTTTTTT. Protein sequence: CASHKGGGLDTGELFF.

Here the CDR3 reads CASSSRPNEQYF. The DNA of the CDR3 is TGTGCCAGCAGCTCTAGACCTAACGAGCAGTACTTC. This sequence joins TRBV7-9 and TRBJ2-7; no firm D call. V shed 4 bases and J shed 5 bases, with 9 bases lying between them. The CDR3 consists of 12 residues. The germline V gene encodes CDR1 SEHNR and CDR2 FQNEAQ (reference sequence).

The chain couples TRBV7-3 to TRBJ2-4, with 8 positions matching TRBD2. This CDR3 contains 14 residues. CDR1 is SGHTA and CDR2 is FQGTGA in the germline V gene. The junction had 2 bases not matched to a gene; V was cut back by 2 bases and J by 5 bases. DNA of the CDR3: TGTGCCAGCAGCTTATCCGGGGGGGAAAACATTCAGTACTTC. Its translation: CASSLSGGENIQYF.

This rearrangement joins TRBV27 to TRBJ1-3; possible D gene TRBD1, 5 bases. Germline V gives CDR1 MNHEY, CDR2 SMNVEV (reference sequence). The CDR3 totals 14 residues. V was cut by 2 bases and J by 1 base, with 6 bases left in between. Here the CDR3 reads CASSLQGSGNTIYF. Written as DNA, the CDR3 is TGTGCCAGCAGTTTACAGGGTTCTGGAAACACCATATATTTT.

CDR3 in DNA: TGTGCCAGGTTCCAAGCAAGAAAGACAGGGTACTATGGCTACACCTTC. This encodes CARFQARKTGYYGYTF. The gene calls are TRBV21-1 and TRBJ1-2; the DNA was not used to check the table's D call, TRBD1. TRBV21-1 is annotated as a pseudogene. This CDR3 contains 16 residues.

The rearrangement links TRBV6-5 to TRBJ2-2; no clear D. The CDR3 length is 14 residues. V lost 2 bases and J lost 2, with 6 bases in between. CDR1 is MNHEY, CDR2 SVGAGI, per germline. CDR3 coding DNA: TGTGCCAGCAGTTACGCACTCAACACCGGGGAGCTGTTTTTT. Translation gives CASSYALNTGELFF.

This clone was seen just once. This chain joins TRBV4-3 and TRBJ2-5; tentatively, D is TRBD1 (6 bases). CDR3 length: 18 amino acids. Germline V gene data show CDR1 as LGHNA and CDR2 as YSLEER. Trimming pared 4 bases from V and 0 bases from J, leaving 21 bases between. In nucleotides, the CDR3 is TGCGCCAGCAGCCTGACCTGGGGCGGACAGTCGTACCAAGAGACCCAGTACTTC. Its protein product is CASSLTWGGQSYQETQYF.

The V call is TRBV6-1, the J call TRBJ1-2, with D tentatively TRBD1 (6 bases). Trimming cost V 0 bases and J 6 bases, with 11 bases left between them. The CDR3 runs 14 residues. Germline V gene data show CDR1 as MNHNS and CDR2 as SASEGT. The CDR3, as DNA: TGTGCCAGCAGTGAAGCCTGGACAGAAGATGGCTACACCTTC. This encodes CASSEAWTEDGYTF.

This clone was found a few times. The V and J genes are TRBV7-2 and TRBJ1-1, with D maybe TRBD1 (6 bases). The CDR3 covers 15 residues. Per germline, CDR1 SGHTA and CDR2 FQGNSA. Between the trimmed V and J ends, which lost 5 bases and 6 bases, there was a span of 19 bases. In DNA form, the CDR3 reads TGTGCCAGCAGCCCTACTCAGGGGCACTCCTCTGAAGCTTTCTTT. Its translation: CASSPTQGHSSEAFF.

The CDR3 spells CASSPGTSMTFF. The CDR3 bases are TGCGCCAGCAGCCCCGGGACTAGCATGACGTTCTTC. V gene TRBV5-1 combines with J gene TRBJ2-1; 9 nucleotides line up with TRBD2. The CDR3 loop spans 12 amino acids. The ends lost 4 bases at V and 15 bases at J; junction bases unmatched: 8. Germline CDR1 and CDR2: SGHRS and YFSETQ.

The chain carries TRBV30 and TRBJ2-1; the D gene is possibly TRBD2 (6 bases). V lost 5 bases and J lost 2, with 19 bases in between. This CDR3 is 16 amino acids long. The germline gives CDR1 GTSNPN, CDR2 SVGIG (reference sequence). The CDR3 here is CAWGGGRTSPYNEQFF. CDR3 DNA sequence: TGTGCCTGGGGGGGTGGGAGGACCTCCCCCTACAATGAGCAGTTCTTC.

The gene calls are TRBV30 and TRBJ2-7; D is perhaps TRBD1 (6 bases). Germline assignment: CDR1 GTSNPN and CDR2 SVGIG (reference sequence). The CDR3 covers 12 residues. With 5 bases removed from V and 1 base from J, the gap between germline ends came to 9 bases. Here the CDR3 reads CAWGTPSYEQYF. As DNA, the CDR3 is TGTGCCTGGGGGACACCATCCTACGAGCAGTACTTC.

This chain joins TRBV19 and TRBJ2-7, with D possibly being TRBD1 (6 bases). The CDR3 consists of 12 residues. V shed 6 bases and J shed 12 bases, with 18 bases lying between them. Germline CDR1 reads LNHDA; CDR2 reads SQIVND (reference sequence). The CDR3 DNA sequence: TGTGCCAGTAGGGCCGGGACAAATGTTATGTACTTC. This gives the protein CASRAGTNVMYF.

As for this clone: Other DNA variants within this sample encode the same CDR3. This chain joins TRBV7-6 and TRBJ2-5, with TRBD2 matching over 12 bases. The CDR3 is made up of 16 amino acids. CDR1 and CDR2 (germline): SGHVS, FNYEAQ. V trimming: 1 base; J trimming: 5 bases; junction bases outside the gene matches: 5. CDR3 DNA: TGTGCCAGCAGCTTAGTGGGTGGACTAGCGGGGGAGACCCAGTACTTC. Its protein product is CASSLVGGLAGETQYF.

The chain has TRBV19 and TRBJ2-3; D is perhaps TRBD2 (5 bases). Trimming shortened V by 4 bases and J by 4 bases, and 18 bases separated the two germline ends. Germline V gene lookup returns CDR1 LNHDA and CDR2 SQIVND (reference sequence). The CDR3 contains 16 residues. The CDR3 DNA reads TGTGCCAGTAGTACGACCTCCGGGAACCCCGCAGATACGCAGTATTTT. Protein sequence: CASSTTSGNPADTQYF.

This chain joins TRBV4-1 and TRBJ2-1; TRBD2 matches at 8 bases. V dropped 0 bases and J dropped 3; count of bases not matched to a gene: 19. Germline V gene lookup returns CDR1 MGHRA and CDR2 YSYEKL. The CDR3 is 21 residues long. CDR3 region: CASSQEGSELAGTYSYNEQFF. Here the CDR3 DNA reads TGCGCCAGCAGCCAAGAGGGTTCGGAATTAGCGGGAACATACAGCTACAATGAGCAGTTCTTC.

The chain recombines TRBV9 with TRBJ2-7, with 10 bases fitting TRBD2. The CDR3 sequence is 18 residues long. Trimming at V came to 0 bases and at J to 1 base, leaving 10 bases not matched to a gene. Germline loops: CDR1 SGDLS, CDR2 YYNGEE. CDR3 protein: CASSVGPSGSFTSYEQYF. The CDR3 nucleotides read TGTGCCAGCAGCGTAGGGCCTAGCGGGAGTTTTACGTCCTACGAGCAGTACTTC.

J is TRBJ2-6 and V is TRBV7-9; no firm D call. The CDR3 extends over 17 amino acids. The V end was cut by 2 bases, the J end by 0 bases, with 11 bases between. Looked up from germline, CDR1 is SEHNR and CDR2 is FQNEAQ (reference sequence). DNA of the CDR3: TGTGCCAGCAGCTTAACACACAGTCTCTCTGGGGCCAACGTCCTGACTTTC. Encoded protein: CASSLTHSLSGANVLTF.

The J gene is TRBJ2-7, the V gene TRBV6-5; D not resolved. The CDR3 sequence is 15 residues long. Germline V CDR1 and CDR2: MNHEY, SVGAGI. Between the trimmed V and J ends, which lost 2 bases and 1 base, there was a span of 12 bases. The CDR3 region is CASSYGQVPSYEQYF. The DNA of the CDR3 is TGTGCCAGCAGTTACGGCCAGGTCCCGTCCTACGAGCAGTACTTC.

V usage is TRBV29-1 and J usage is TRBJ2-7; TRBD1 matches 8 bases. The V segment lost 1 base and the J segment 3 bases; nucleotides outside the gene matches: 8. CDR1 and CDR2 from the germline V gene are SQVTM and ANQGSEA. The CDR3 contains 15 residues. The CDR3: CSVEGWTGNIYEQYF. The CDR3 DNA sequence: TGCAGCGTTGAAGGGTGGACAGGGAATATCTACGAGCAGTACTTC.

The chain recombines TRBV9 with TRBJ1-1; D remains ambiguous. V shed 0 bases and J shed 3 bases, with 9 bases lying between them. The CDR3 contains 14 residues. The germline CDR1 and CDR2 sequences are SGDLS and YYNGEE. The CDR3 spells CASSVASQYTEAFF. The CDR3 region has the DNA TGTGCCAGCAGCGTAGCAAGTCAGTACACTGAAGCTTTCTTT.

V is TRBV27 and J is TRBJ2-4; D is perhaps TRBD1 (6 bases). Germline assignment: CDR1 MNHEY and CDR2 SMNVEV (reference sequence). This CDR3 comprises 18 residues. Trimming took 6 bases from V and 1 from J, leaving 22 bases between them. CDR3 protein: CASRVTGDPPLAKNIQYF. DNA for the CDR3: TGTGCCAGCAGAGTGACAGGCGACCCCCCGTTGGCCAAAAACATTCAGTACTTC.

This rearrangement joins TRBV6-6 to TRBJ2-7; TRBD1 matches at 8 bases. Germline CDR1 and CDR2: MNHNY and SVGAGI (reference sequence). J lost 3 bases, V lost 2 bases, and 6 bases had no gene match. The CDR3 contains 15 residues. CDR3 sequence: CASSYPAGQGYEQYF. The CDR3 DNA sequence: TGTGCCAGCAGTTACCCAGCCGGACAGGGCTACGAGCAGTACTTC.

V is TRBV30 and J is TRBJ1-1; D gene uncertain. The CDR3 loop spans 12 amino acids. V gave up 2 bases and J gave up 3 bases, with 7 bases separating them. Germline CDR1 reads GTSNPN; CDR2 reads SVGIG (reference sequence). This CDR3 is CAWSISDTEAFF. CDR3 coding DNA: TGTGCCTGGAGTATATCCGACACTGAAGCTTTCTTT.

This chain joins TRBV7-2 and TRBJ2-3; D is ambiguous. Per germline, CDR1 SGHTA and CDR2 FQGNSA. CDR3 length equals 12 residues. The V end lost 3 bases, the J end lost 4 bases, and 5 bases lay between the germline ends. The CDR3 reads CASSFGSDTQYF. CDR3 bases: TGTGCCAGCAGCTTCGGGTCAGATACGCAGTATTTT.

The chain has TRBV7-6 and TRBJ2-1; tentative D call: TRBD2 (5 bases). This CDR3 region has 14 residues. The germline CDR1 and CDR2 sequences are SGHVS and FNYEAQ. With 5 bases removed from V and 13 bases from J, the gap between germline ends came to 21 bases. The chain's CDR3 is CASSALGPGVSQFF. For the CDR3, the DNA is TGTGCCAGCAGCGCATTAGGGCCCGGGGTGAGCCAGTTCTTC.

The chain links TRBV5-6 to TRBJ2-5; 11 bases align to TRBD2. Unmatched junction bases numbered 7, after V lost 4 bases and J lost 2 bases. CDR1 is SGHDT, CDR2 YYEEEE, per germline. This CDR3 is 16 amino acids long. The CDR3 bases are TGTGCCAGCAGCCTAGCGGGAGGCCCTAATCAAGAGACCCAGTACTTC. Amino acid sequence: CASSLAGGPNQETQYF.